This TCR beta chain originates from a study of T cell responses to AZD1222 COVID-19 vaccine. Generated by immunoSEQ multiplex PCR, the TCRdb table keeps only in-frame clones and is missing some. The sample has about 140,000 clones, roughly nine tenths seen once. The CDR3 is 15 amino acids. From germline, CDR1 is SGHAT and CDR2 FQDESV (reference sequence). Between the trimmed V and J ends, which lost 1 base and 2 bases, there was a span of 10 bases. This TCR was recovered from an adult in good health. The sample here was peripheral blood, taken on day 0 of AZD1222 vaccination. V is TRBV11-1 and J is TRBJ2-3, with D maybe TRBD1 (5 bases). CDR3 bases: TGTGCCAGCAGCTTAGAGCCAGGGATCACAGATACGCAGTATTTT. Translating it yields CASSLEPGITDTQYF. The full variable domain, its missing parts supplied by reference TRBV11-1 and TRBJ2-3, is EAEVAQSPRYKITEKSQAVAFWCDPISGHATLYWYRQILGQGPELLVQFQDESVVDDSQLPKDRFSAERLKGVDSTLKIQPAELGDSAMYLCASSLEPGITDTQYFGPGTRLTVL.